Described below is a single T cell receptor beta chain sequence and its context. T cells were sequenced at a targeted depth of 1 in 200,000 to 1 in 1 million. The protocol was immunoSEQ multiplex PCR, while the TCRdb copy is restricted to in-frame clones and leaves out a portion. There are some 350,000 clones in the sample; 60% to 80% occur only once, and 6.3% lies in the top ten. This sample is part of a study of cytotoxic CD8 clonotypes in ibrutinib-treated CLL. Study summary: Partial responders 24, complete 2; around twelve progressed and approximately 15 stayed in remission by median around 71 months. The taking of response samples occurred after a median about eleven months of treatment, with a range of 6 to 36.

With cryopreserved PBMCs as the source, around 1.9 micrograms of genomic DNA went to TCR beta libraries. Per germline, CDR1 WSHSY and CDR2 SAAADI. The length of the CDR3 is 15 residues. J gave up 7 bases and V 6 bases, and 10 bases lay outside the gene matches. This TCR was sampled from a human donor with chronic lymphocytic leukemia. The chain is built from TRBV10-2 and TRBJ2-1; 9 nucleotides agree with TRBD2. The starting material was PBMCs, obtained after 36 months of ibrutinib treatment. CDR3: CASRVAGAGANEQFF. The CDR3 coding sequence is TGCGCCAGCAGAGTAGCGGGAGCGGGGGCAAATGAGCAGTTCTTC.